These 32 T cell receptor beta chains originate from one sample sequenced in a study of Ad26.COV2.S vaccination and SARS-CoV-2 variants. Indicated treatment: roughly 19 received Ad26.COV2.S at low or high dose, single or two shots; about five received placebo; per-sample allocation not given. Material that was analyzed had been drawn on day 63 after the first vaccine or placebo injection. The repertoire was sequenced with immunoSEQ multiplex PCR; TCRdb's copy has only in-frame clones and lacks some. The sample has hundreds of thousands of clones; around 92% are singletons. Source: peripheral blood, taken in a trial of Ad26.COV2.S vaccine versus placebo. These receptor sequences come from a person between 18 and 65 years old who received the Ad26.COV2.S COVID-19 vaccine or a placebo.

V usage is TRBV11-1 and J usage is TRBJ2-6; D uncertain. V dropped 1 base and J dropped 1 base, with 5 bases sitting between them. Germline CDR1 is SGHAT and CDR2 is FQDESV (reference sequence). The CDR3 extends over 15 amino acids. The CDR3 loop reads CASSLEISGANVLTF. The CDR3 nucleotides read TGTGCCAGCAGCTTAGAGATTTCTGGGGCCAACGTCCTGACTTTC.

DNA for the CDR3: TGTGCCAGCAGTGAATTGGACTCCGGGCCCGAGACCCAGTACTTC. Its translation is CASSELDSGPETQYF. J is TRBJ2-5 and V is TRBV25-1, with D perhaps TRBD2 (5 bases). Germline V gives CDR1 MGHDK, CDR2 SYGVNS. CDR3 length equals 15 residues. The V and J ends lost 1 base and 5 bases respectively, with 14 bases between them. The whole variable domain, filled in from reference TRBV25-1 and TRBJ2-5, reads EADIYQTPRYLVIGTGKKITLECSQTMGHDKMYWYQQDPGMELHLIHYSYGVNSTEKGDLSSESTVSRIRTEHFPLTLESARPSHTSQYLCASSELDSGPETQYFGPGTRLLVL.

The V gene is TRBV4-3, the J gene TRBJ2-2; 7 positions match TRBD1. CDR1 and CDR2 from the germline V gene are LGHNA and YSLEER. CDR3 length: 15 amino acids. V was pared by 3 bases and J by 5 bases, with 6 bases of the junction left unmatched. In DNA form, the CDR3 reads TGCGCCAGCAGCCACCGTTTACAGGGGACCGGGGAGCTGTTTTTT. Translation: CASSHRLQGTGELFF.

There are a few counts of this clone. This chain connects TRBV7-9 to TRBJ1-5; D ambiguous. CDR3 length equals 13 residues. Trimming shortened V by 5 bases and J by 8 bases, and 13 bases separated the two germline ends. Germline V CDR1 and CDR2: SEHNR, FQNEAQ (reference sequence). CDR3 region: CASSRNVGEPQHF. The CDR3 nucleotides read TGTGCCAGCAGCCGCAACGTCGGAGAGCCCCAGCATTTT.

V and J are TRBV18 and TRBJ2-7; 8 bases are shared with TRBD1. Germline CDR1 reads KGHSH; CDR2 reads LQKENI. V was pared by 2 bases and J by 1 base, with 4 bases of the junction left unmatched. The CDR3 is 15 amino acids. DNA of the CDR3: TGTGCCAGCTCACCAGTTACAGGGGGTTCCTACGAGCAGTACTTC. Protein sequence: CASSPVTGGSYEQYF.

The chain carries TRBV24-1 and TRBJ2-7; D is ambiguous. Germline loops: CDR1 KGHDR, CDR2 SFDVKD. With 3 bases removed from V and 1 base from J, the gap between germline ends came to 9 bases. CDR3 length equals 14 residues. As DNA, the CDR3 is TGTGCCACCAGTGATGTGAAGGAATCCTACGAGCAGTACTTC. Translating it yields CATSDVKESYEQYF.

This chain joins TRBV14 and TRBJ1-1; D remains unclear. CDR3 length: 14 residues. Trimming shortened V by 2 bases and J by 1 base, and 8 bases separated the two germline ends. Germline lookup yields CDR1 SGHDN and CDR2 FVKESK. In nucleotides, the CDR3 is TGTGCCAGCAGCCAAAACGGCTGGAACACTGAAGCTTTCTTT. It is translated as CASSQNGWNTEAFF.

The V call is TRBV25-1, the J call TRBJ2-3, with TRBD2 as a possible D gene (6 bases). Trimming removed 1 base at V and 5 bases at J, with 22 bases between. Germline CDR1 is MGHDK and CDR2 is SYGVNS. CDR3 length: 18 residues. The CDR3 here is CASSEWGRGGSVLDTQYF. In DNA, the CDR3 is TGTGCCAGCAGTGAATGGGGTCGGGGAGGCTCTGTCTTAGATACGCAGTATTTT.

The CDR3: CAGREWEGNEQFF. The CDR3 DNA reads as TGTGCCGGAAGGGAATGGGAGGGGAATGAGCAGTTCTTC. This chain connects TRBV30 to TRBJ2-1; TRBD2 matches 7 bases. J was trimmed by 7 bases and V by 8 bases; bases with no gene match: 11. The V gene's germline CDR1 is GTSNPN and CDR2 SVGIG (reference sequence). The CDR3 has 13 residues.

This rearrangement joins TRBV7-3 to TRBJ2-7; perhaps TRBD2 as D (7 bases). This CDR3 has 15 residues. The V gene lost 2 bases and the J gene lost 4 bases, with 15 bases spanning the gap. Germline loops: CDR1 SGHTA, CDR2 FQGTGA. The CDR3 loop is CASSLQKGEGYEQYF. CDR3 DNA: TGTGCCAGCAGCTTACAGAAGGGGGAGGGATACGAGCAGTACTTC.

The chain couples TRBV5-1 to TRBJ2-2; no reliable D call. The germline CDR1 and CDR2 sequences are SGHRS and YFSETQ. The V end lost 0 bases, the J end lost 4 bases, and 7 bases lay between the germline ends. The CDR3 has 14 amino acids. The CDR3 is CASSLARFTGELFF. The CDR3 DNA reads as TGCGCCAGCAGCTTGGCAAGGTTCACCGGGGAGCTGTTTTTT. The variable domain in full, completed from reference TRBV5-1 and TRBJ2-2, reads KAGVTQTPRYLIKTRGQQVTLSCSPISGHRSVSWYQQTPGQGLQFLFEYFSETQRNKGNFPGRFSGRQFSNSRSEMNVSTLELGDSALYLCASSLARFTGELFFGEGSRLTVL.

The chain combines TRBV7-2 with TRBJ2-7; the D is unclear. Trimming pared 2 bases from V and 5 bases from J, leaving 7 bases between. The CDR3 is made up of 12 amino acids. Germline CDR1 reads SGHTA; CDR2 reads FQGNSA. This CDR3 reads CASSLQGNEQYF. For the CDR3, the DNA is TGTGCCAGCAGCTTACAAGGGAACGAGCAGTACTTC.

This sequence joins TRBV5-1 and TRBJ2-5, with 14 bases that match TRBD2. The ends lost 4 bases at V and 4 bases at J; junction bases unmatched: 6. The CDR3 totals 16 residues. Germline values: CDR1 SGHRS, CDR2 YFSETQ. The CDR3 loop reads CASSTGLAGELETQYF. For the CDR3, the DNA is TGCGCCAGCAGCACGGGACTAGCGGGGGAGTTAGAGACCCAGTACTTC.

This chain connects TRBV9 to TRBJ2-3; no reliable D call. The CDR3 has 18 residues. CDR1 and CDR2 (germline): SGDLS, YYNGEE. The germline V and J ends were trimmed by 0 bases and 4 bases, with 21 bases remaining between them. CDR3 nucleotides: TGTGCCAGCAGCGTAGGTCCCTTGTCCAAACCTCGGCCAGATACGCAGTATTTT. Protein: CASSVGPLSKPRPDTQYF. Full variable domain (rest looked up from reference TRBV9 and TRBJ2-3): DSGVTQTPKHLITATGQRVTLRCSPRSGDLSVYWYQQSLDQGLQFLIQYYNGEERAKGNILERFSAQQFPDLHSELNLSSLELGDSALYFCASSVGPLSKPRPDTQYFGPGTRLTVL.

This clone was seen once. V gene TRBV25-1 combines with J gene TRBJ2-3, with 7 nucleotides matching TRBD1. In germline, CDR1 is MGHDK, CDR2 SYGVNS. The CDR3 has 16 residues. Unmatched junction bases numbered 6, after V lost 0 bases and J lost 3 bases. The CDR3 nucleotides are TGTGCCAGCAGTGAATACGACAGGGTAAGGACAGATACGCAGTATTTT. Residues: CASSEYDRVRTDTQYF.

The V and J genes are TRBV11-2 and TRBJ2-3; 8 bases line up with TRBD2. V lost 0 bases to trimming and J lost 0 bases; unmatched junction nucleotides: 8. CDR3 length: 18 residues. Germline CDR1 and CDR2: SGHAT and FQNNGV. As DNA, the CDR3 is TGTGCCAGCAGCTTAGATGGGACTAGAAGCCCTAGCACAGATACGCAGTATTTT. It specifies CASSLDGTRSPSTDTQYF.

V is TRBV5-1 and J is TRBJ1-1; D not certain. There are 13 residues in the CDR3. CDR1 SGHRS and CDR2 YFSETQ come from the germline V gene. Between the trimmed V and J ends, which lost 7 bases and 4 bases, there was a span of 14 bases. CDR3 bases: TGCGCCAGCTATGGTGTCCTGGGCACTGAAGCTTTCTTT. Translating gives CASYGVLGTEAFF.

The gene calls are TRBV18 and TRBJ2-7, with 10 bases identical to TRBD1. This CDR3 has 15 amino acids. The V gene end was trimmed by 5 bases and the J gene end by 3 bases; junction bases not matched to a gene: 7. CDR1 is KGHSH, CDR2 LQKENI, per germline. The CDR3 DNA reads TGTGCCAGCTCATCCAGCGGGACAGGGGTCTACGAGCAGTACTTC. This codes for CASSSSGTGVYEQYF.

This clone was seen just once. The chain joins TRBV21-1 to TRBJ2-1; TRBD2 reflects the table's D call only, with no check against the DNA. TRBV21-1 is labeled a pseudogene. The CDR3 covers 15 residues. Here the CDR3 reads CASSKVTSGPNEQFF. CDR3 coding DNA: TGTGCCAGCAGCAAAGTCACTAGCGGCCCCAATGAGCAGTTCTTC.

CDR3 amino acids: CASSSAPGTLYNEQFF. The CDR3 region has the DNA TGTGCCAGCAGCTCTGCACCAGGGACCCTCTACAATGAGCAGTTCTTC. The chain employs TRBV7-3 and TRBJ2-1; D is perhaps TRBD1 or TRBD2 (5 bases each). The CDR3 runs to 16 residues. V was trimmed by 4 bases and J by 3 bases, leaving 16 bases between them. Germline V CDR1 and CDR2: SGHTA, FQGTGA.

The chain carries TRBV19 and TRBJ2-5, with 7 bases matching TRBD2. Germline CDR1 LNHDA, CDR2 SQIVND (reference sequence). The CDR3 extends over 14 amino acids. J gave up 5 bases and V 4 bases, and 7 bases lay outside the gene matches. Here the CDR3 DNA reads TGTGCCAGTAGTACGTCTAGGGGAGGGGAGACCCAGTACTTC. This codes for CASSTSRGGETQYF.

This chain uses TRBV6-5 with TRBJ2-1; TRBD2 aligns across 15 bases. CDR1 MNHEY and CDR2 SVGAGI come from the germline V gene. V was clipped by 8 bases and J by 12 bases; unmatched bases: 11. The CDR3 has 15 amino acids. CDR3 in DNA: TGTGCCAGCGAAGGACTAGCGGGAGGGGGGGAAGGGCAGTTCTTC. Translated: CASEGLAGGGEGQFF.

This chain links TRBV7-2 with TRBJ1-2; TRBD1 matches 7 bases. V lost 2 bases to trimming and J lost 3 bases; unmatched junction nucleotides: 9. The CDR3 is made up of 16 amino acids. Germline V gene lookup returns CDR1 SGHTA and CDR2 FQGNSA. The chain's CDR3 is CASSLLTGADDYGYTF. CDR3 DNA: TGTGCCAGCAGCTTACTTACAGGGGCGGATGACTATGGCTACACCTTC.

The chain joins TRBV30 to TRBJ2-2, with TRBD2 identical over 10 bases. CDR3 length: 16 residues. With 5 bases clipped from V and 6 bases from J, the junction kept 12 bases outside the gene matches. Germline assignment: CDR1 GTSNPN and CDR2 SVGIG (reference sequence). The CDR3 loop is CAWDPPSGRGAGELFF. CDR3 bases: TGTGCCTGGGACCCCCCGAGCGGGAGGGGAGCCGGGGAGCTGTTTTTT.

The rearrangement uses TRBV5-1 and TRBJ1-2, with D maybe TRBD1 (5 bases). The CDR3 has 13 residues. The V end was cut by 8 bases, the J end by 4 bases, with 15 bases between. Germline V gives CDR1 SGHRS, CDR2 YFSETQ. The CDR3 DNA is TGCGCCAGTGGGACTGAGATCAGCTATGGCTACACCTTC. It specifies CASGTEISYGYTF.

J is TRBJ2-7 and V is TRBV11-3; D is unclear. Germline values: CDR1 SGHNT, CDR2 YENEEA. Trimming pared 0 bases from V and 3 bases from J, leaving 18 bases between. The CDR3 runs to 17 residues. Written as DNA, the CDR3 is TGTGCCAGCAGCTTAGAAAGCCTAGAACAACCTAACTACGAGCAGTACTTC. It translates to CASSLESLEQPNYEQYF.

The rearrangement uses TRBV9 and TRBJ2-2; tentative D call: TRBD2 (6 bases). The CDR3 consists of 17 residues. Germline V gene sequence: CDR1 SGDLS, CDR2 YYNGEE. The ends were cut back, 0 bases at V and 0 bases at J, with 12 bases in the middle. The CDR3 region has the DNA TGTGCCAGCAGCGTAGACGGGGGTGAGTCGAACACCGGGGAGCTGTTTTTT. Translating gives CASSVDGGESNTGELFF.

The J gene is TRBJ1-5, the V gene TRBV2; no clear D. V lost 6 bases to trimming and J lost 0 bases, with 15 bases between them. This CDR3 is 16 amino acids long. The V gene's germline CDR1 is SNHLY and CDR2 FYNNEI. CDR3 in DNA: TGTGCCAGCAGCGACGGGCCTAATTATAGCAATCAGCCCCAGCATTTT. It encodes CASSDGPNYSNQPQHF.

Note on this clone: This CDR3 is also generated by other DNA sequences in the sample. CDR3 sequence: CATSDPGQGATDTQYF. CDR3 coding DNA: TGTGCCACCAGTGACCCTGGACAGGGGGCCACGGATACGCAGTATTTT. The chain recombines TRBV24-1 with TRBJ2-3; 11 bases map to TRBD1. The CDR3 has 16 residues. Germline V CDR1 and CDR2: KGHDR, SFDVKD. After removal of 4 bases from V and 6 bases from J, the junction contained 8 bases not matched to a gene.

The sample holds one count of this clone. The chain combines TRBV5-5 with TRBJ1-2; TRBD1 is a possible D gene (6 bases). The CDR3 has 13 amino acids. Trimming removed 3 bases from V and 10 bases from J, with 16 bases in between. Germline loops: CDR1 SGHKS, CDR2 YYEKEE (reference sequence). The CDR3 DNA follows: TGTGCCAGCAGCTCACCCGGGACAACGTACTACACCTTC. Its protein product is CASSSPGTTYYTF.

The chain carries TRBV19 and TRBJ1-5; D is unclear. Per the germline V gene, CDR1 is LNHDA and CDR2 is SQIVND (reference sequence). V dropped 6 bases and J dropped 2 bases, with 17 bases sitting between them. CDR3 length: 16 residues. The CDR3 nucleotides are TGTGCCAGTAGGCGGGAGATCTACGGTGGCAATCAGCCCCAGCATTTT. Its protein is CASRREIYGGNQPQHF. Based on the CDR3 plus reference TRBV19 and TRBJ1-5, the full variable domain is DGGITQSPKYLFRKEGQNVTLSCEQNLNHDAMYWYRQDPGQGLRLIYYSQIVNDFQKGDIAEGYSVSREKKESFPLTVTSAQKNPTAFYLCASRREIYGGNQPQHFGDGTRLSIL.

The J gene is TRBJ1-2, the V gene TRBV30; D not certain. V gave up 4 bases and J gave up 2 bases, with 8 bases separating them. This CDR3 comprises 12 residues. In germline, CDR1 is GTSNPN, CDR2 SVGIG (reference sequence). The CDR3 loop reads CAWTASNYGYTF. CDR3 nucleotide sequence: TGTGCCTGGACAGCCAGCAACTATGGCTACACCTTC.